This T cell receptor beta chain is from a study of radiation and T cells in renal cell carcinoma. Study-wide points: In blood, top tumor clones expanded by 2 weeks, shrinking by 4. Pretreatment tumor biopsies were lacking, so baseline clonotypes are unknown.

The data were produced by immunoSEQ multiplex PCR, yet TCRdb's version contains in-frame clones alone and is incomplete. Seen here are just over 95,000 clones, approximately 80% observed once, and the top ten hold 7.2%. There are 15 residues in the CDR3. CDR1 and CDR2 (germline): SGHAT, FQNNGV. Trimming removed 5 bases from V and 3 bases from J, with 13 bases in between. Comments on this clone: Its specificity is not known.

As for time point: blood 4 weeks post-SBRT, at nephrectomy. Specified treatment: 15 Gy SBRT to primary tumor, nephrectomy 4 weeks later. Nephrectomy followed 15 Gy stereotactic body radiation by 4 weeks. Clear cell pathology was present in this patient's renal cell carcinoma. The TCR was taken from a man aged 55 to 70 with renal cell carcinoma. The chain recombines TRBV11-2 with TRBJ1-4, with D maybe TRBD1 (6 bases). The sample in question was blood, obtained from a patient whose treatment included radiotherapy and nephrectomy. Written as DNA, the CDR3 is TGTGCCAGCAGCCCCTTGAGACAGGCTAATGAAAAACTGTTTTTT. Its translation: CASSPLRQANEKLFF.